The clone carrying this T cell receptor beta chain was detected only a few times. Its antigen is undetermined. This record belongs to a study of breast tumors, draining lymph nodes, adjacent tissues. V shed 5 bases, J shed 1 base, and the junction held 8 bases outside the gene matches. The germline V gene has CDR1 KGHSH and CDR2 LQKENI. CDR3 length equals 15 residues. TCRdb called the multiplex PCR reads again in MiXCR, with one record for every CDR3 protein. The repertoire includes 250,000 or so distinct CDR3 sequences, over 30% of them detected once, and around 1% sits in the top ten. Study conclusions and caveats: Tumors had less TCR diversity than lymph nodes, more than nontumor tissue. Compared with basal-like, luminal-like tumors shared significantly more repertoire with nontumor tissue.

Axillary draining lymph nodes of breast cancer patients supplied the node samples. Sequenced sample: axillary lymph node tissue. The chain has TRBV18 and TRBJ2-7; TRBD1 aligns across 7 bases. This TCR came from a female donor with breast cancer. Some clones in this sample may be carry-over from other donors' samples. DNA for the CDR3: TGTGCCAGCTCAGGTCCGGACAGGCAATCCTACGAGCAGTACTTC. Its translation: CASSGPDRQSYEQYF.